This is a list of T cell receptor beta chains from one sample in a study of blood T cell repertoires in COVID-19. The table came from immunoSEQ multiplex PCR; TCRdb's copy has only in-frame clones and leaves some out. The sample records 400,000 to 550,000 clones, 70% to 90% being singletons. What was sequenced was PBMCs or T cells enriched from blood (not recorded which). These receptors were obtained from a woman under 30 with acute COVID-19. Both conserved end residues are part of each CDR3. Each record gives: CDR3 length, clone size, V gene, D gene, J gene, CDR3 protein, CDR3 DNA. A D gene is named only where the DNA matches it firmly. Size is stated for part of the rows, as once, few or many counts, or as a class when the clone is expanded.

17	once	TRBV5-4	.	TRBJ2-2	CASSLGRGPGGTGELFF	TGTGCCAGCAGCTTGGGCAGGGGGCCGGGGGGCACCGGGGAGCTGTTTTTT
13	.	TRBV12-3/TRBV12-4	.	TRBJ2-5	CASSLPPQETQYF	TGTGCCAGCAGTTTACCCCCTCAAGAGACCCAGTACTTC
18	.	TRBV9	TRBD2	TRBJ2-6	CASTFSTSGTSGANVLTF	TGTGCCAGCACCTTCTCGACTAGCGGGACCTCTGGGGCCAACGTCCTGACTTTC
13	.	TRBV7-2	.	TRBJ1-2	CASSLRGSYGYTF	TGTGCCAGCAGCTTACGGGGTTCCTATGGCTACACCTTC
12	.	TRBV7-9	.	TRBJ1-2	CASSKGDYGYTF	TGTGCCAGCAGTAAAGGGGACTATGGCTACACCTTC
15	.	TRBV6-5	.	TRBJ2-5	CASSYPGARGETQYF	TGTGCCAGCAGTTACCCAGGGGCGCGTGGAGAGACCCAGTACTTC
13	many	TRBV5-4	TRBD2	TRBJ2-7	CASIRGGTYEQYF	TGTGCCAGCATCCGGGGGGGTACCTACGAGCAGTACTTC
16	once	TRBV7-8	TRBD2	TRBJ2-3	CASSPTAGVNTDTQYF	TGTGCCAGCAGCCCGACAGCGGGAGTAAACACAGATACGCAGTATTTT
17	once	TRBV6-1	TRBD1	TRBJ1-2	CASSEAYGTVLNYGYTF	TGTGCCAGCAGTGAAGCGTATGGGACAGTGCTTAACTATGGCTACACCTTC
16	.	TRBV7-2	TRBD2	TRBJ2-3	CASSLFSGSDTDTQYF	TGTGCCAGCAGCTTGTTTAGCGGGAGTGACACAGATACGCAGTATTTT
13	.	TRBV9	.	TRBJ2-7	CASSEGGTYEQYF	TGTGCCAGCAGCGAAGGGGGAACCTACGAGCAGTACTTC
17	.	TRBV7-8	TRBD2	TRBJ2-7	CASSPRLAGSSSYEQYF	TGTGCCAGCAGCCCTCGACTAGCGGGGTCTAGCTCCTACGAGCAGTACTTC
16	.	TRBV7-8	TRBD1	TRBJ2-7	CASSLAKTGTSYEQYF	TGTGCCAGCAGCTTAGCAAAGACAGGGACCTCCTACGAGCAGTACTTC
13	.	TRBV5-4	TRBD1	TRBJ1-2	CASSPDRVGGYTF	TGTGCCAGCAGCCCGGACAGGGTAGGGGGCTACACCTTC
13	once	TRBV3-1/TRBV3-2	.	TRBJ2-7	CASSPTGSPEQYF	TGTGCCAGCAGCCCCACCGGGTCCCCCGAGCAGTACTTC
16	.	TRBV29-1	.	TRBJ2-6	CSVAVRGVSGANVLTF	TGCAGCGTTGCGGTCAGAGGAGTCTCTGGGGCCAACGTCCTGACTTTC
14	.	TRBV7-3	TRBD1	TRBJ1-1	CASSIRQGASEAFF	TGTGCCAGCAGCATCCGACAGGGGGCCTCTGAAGCTTTCTTT
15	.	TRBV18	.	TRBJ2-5	CASSPRRGDRETQYF	TGTGCCAGCTCACCACGCCGGGGAGATCGAGAGACCCAGTACTTC
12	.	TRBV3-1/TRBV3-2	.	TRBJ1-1	CASSYLDTEAFF	TGTGCCAGCAGCTACCTAGACACTGAAGCTTTCTTT
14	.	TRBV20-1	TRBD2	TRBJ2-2	CSASPSGSAGELFF	TGCAGTGCTAGTCCTAGCGGGAGCGCCGGGGAGCTGTTTTTT
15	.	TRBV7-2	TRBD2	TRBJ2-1	CASSLIAGGNNEQFF	TGTGCCAGCAGCCTGATAGCGGGGGGAAACAATGAGCAGTTCTTC
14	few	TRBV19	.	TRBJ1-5	CASRQGARNQPQHF	TGTGCCAGTAGACAAGGGGCGCGCAATCAGCCCCAGCATTTT
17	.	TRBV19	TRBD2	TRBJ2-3	CASSISASGSATDTQYF	TGTGCCAGTAGTATTTCGGCTAGCGGGAGCGCGACAGATACGCAGTATTTT
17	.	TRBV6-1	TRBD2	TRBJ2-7	CASSEWASGSSSYEQYF	TGTGCCAGCAGTGAATGGGCTAGCGGGAGTAGCTCCTACGAGCAGTACTTC
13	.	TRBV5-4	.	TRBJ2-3	CASSEAVTDTQYF	TGTGCCAGCAGCGAAGCGGTTACAGATACGCAGTATTTT
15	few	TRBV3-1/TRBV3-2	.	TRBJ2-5	CASSQDRLVKETQYF	TGTGCCAGCAGCCAAGATCGTCTAGTGAAAGAGACCCAGTACTTC
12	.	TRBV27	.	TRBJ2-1	CASTPAGGGQFF	TGTGCCAGCACCCCTGCCGGGGGAGGGCAGTTCTTC
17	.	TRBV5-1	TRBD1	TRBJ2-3	CASSLAGQGAFGDTQYF	TGCGCCAGCAGCTTGGCCGGGCAGGGGGCCTTCGGGGATACGCAGTATTTT
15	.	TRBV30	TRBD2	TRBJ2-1	CAVSRRTSGPNEQFF	TGTGCCGTAAGCAGGAGGACTAGCGGACCCAATGAGCAGTTCTTC
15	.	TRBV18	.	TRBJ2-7	CASSPLLAGYYEQYF	TGTGCCAGCTCACCACTCCTAGCTGGATACTACGAGCAGTACTTC
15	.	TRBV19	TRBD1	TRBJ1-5	CASRQGWSAHQPQHF	TGTGCCTCAAGACAGGGATGGTCAGCCCATCAGCCCCAGCATTTT
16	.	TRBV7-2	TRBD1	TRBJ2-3	CASSINRGGDTDTQYF	TGTGCCAGCAGCATCAACAGGGGTGGAGACACAGATACGCAGTATTTT
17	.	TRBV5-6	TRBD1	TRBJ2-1	CASSLGAGGLTYNEQFF	TGTGCCAGCAGCTTGGGTGCAGGGGGCTTAACGTACAATGAGCAGTTCTTC
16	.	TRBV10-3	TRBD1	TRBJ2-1	CAISETPGQGYNEQFF	TGTGCCATCAGTGAGACCCCGGGACAGGGGTACAATGAGCAGTTCTTC
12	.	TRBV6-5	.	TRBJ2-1	CASTSELDEQFF	TGTGCCAGCACCTCGGAGCTTGATGAGCAGTTCTTC
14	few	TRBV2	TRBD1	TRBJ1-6	CASSAETGQSPLHF	TGTGCCAGCAGTGCGGAGACAGGGCAGTCACCCCTCCACTTT
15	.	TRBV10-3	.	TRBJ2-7	CAISVGGTKPYEQYF	TGTGCCATCAGTGTAGGAGGTACGAAGCCCTACGAGCAGTACTTC
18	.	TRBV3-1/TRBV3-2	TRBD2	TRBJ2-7	CASSQWTSGSIVPDEQYF	TGTGCCAGCAGCCAATGGACTAGCGGTTCAATTGTCCCGGACGAGCAGTACTTC
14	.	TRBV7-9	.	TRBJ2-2	CASSLTTNTGELFF	TGTGCCAGCAGCTTAACTACAAACACCGGGGAGCTGTTTTTT
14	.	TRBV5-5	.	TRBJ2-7	CASSSGTPPYEQYF	TGTGCCAGCAGCTCCGGGACTCCACCTTACGAGCAGTACTTC
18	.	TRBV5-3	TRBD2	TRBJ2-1	CARSTGLAGVRTYNEQFF	TGTGCCAGAAGCACCGGACTAGCGGGGGTGAGGACCTACAATGAGCAGTTCTTC
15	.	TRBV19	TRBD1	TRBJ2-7	CASSATRGSGYEQYF	TGTGCCAGTAGTGCCACCAGGGGGTCAGGGTACGAGCAGTACTTC
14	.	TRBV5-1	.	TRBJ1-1	CASSVGQTNTEAFF	TGCGCCAGCAGCGTAGGACAGACAAACACTGAAGCTTTCTTT
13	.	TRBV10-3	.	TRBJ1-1	CAISSRTDTEAFF	TGTGCCATCAGTAGTCGGACAGACACTGAAGCTTTCTTT
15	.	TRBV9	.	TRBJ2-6	CASSVFRSGANVLTF	TGTGCCAGCAGCGTATTTCGCTCTGGGGCCAACGTCCTGACTTTC
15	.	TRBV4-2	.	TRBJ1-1	CASSQDVMRNTEAFF	TGTGCCAGCAGCCAAGATGTTATGCGGAACACTGAAGCTTTCTTT
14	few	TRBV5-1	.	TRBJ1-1	CASRGPGARTEAFF	TGCGCCAGCAGGGGTCCAGGGGCCAGGACTGAAGCTTTCTTT
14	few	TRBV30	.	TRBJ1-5	CAWRASPSNQPQHF	TGTGCCTGGAGAGCATCTCCTAGCAATCAGCCCCAGCATTTT